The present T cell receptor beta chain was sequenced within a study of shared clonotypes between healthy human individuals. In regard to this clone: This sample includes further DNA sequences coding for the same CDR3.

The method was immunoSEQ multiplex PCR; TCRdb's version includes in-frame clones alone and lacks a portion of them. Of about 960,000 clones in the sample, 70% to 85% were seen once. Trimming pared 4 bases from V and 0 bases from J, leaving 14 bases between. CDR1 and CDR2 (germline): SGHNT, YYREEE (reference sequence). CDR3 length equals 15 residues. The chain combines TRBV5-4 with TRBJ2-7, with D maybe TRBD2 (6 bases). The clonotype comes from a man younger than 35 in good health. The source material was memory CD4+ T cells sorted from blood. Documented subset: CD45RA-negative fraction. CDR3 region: CASSAGTVSSYEQYF. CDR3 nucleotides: TGTGCCAGCAGCGCGGGGACGGTCAGCTCCTACGAGCAGTACTTC.